Shown below are 32 T cell receptor beta chains from a single sample sequenced in a study of OX40 agonist ivuxolimab in advanced cancers. Data came from immunoSEQ multiplex PCR; TCRdb stores just in-frame clones and leaves some out. The data contain some 35,000 clones, around three quarters of them singletons. The material sequenced was CD4+ or CD8+ T cells sorted from blood, taken in a trial of the OX40 agonist ivuxolimab. All receptors derive from an adult with an advanced solid tumor such as melanoma, head and neck, liver or kidney cancer.

V is TRBV20-1 and J is TRBJ2-7, with no clear D. Germline V lookup: CDR1 DFQATT, CDR2 SNEGSKA (reference sequence). This CDR3 contains 11 residues. V lost 6 bases, J lost 0 bases, and 6 bases lay in between. DNA for the CDR3: TGCAGTGCACTTAGCTCCTACGAGCAGTACTTC. Encoded protein: CSALSSYEQYF.

The chain combines TRBV2 with TRBJ2-7, with TRBD1 as a possible D gene (6 bases). The V and J ends lost 2 bases and 2 bases respectively, with 13 bases between them. The CDR3 is 15 residues long. Per germline, CDR1 SNHLY and CDR2 FYNNEI. The DNA of the CDR3 is TGTGCCAGCAGTGAACAGGGGTCTGGGACCTACGAGCAGTACTTC. It encodes CASSEQGSGTYEQYF.

In regard to this clone: Different DNA sequences within this sample yield the same CDR3. This chain uses TRBV10-3 with TRBJ1-5; TRBD1 matches at 9 bases. Per germline, CDR1 ENHRY and CDR2 SYGVKD. CDR3 size: 14 residues. V lost 2 bases and J lost 4; bases outside the gene matches: 0. For the CDR3, the DNA is TGTGCCATCAGTGAGGGACAGGGGAATCAGCCCCAGCATTTT. It is translated as CAISEGQGNQPQHF.

The chain combines TRBV11-2 with TRBJ1-6; tentative D call: TRBD1 (6 bases). Looked up from germline, CDR1 is SGHAT and CDR2 is FQNNGV. V was shortened by 5 bases and J by 7 bases, with 15 bases between the two germline ends. The CDR3 covers 15 residues. CDR3 sequence reads: CASSTTGKENSPLHF. In DNA, the CDR3 is TGTGCCAGCAGCACAACAGGGAAAGAAAATTCACCCCTCCACTTT.

The chain couples TRBV5-4 to TRBJ2-2, with D perhaps being TRBD1 or TRBD2 (5 bases each). Trimming removed 4 bases at V and 1 base at J, with 11 bases between. The germline V gene has CDR1 SGHNT and CDR2 YYREEE (reference sequence). This CDR3 comprises 15 residues. The CDR3 coding sequence is TGTGCCAGCAGCACGGGACGGCAGAACACCGGGGAGCTGTTTTTT. This sequence encodes CASSTGRQNTGELFF.

V gene TRBV7-3 combines with J gene TRBJ1-1, with D possibly TRBD1 on 6 matching bases. This CDR3 is built from 13 residues. In germline, CDR1 is SGHTA, CDR2 FQGTGA. V was cut by 4 bases and J by 2 bases, with 8 bases left in between. The CDR3 nucleotides are TGTGCCAGCAGCTACAGGGCTAACACTGAAGCTTTCTTT. Translated, it gives CASSYRANTEAFF.

The chain couples TRBV6-5 to TRBJ1-2; the match to TRBD1 covers 7 bases. This CDR3 region has 13 residues. In germline, CDR1 is MNHEY, CDR2 SVGAGI. V lost 7 bases and J lost 2; bases outside the gene matches: 4. The chain's CDR3 is CASTSDRNYGYTF. Written as DNA, the CDR3 is TGTGCCAGCACCTCGGACAGGAACTATGGCTACACCTTC.

The chain combines TRBV30 with TRBJ1-1; 8 bases are shared with TRBD1. Germline assignment: CDR1 GTSNPN and CDR2 SVGIG (reference sequence). The CDR3 runs 17 residues. Losses at the gene ends were 3 bases for V and 1 base for J; bases not matched to a gene: 13. CDR3 sequence: CAWSPPPGQVRNTEAFF. The DNA for the CDR3 is TGTGCCTGGAGCCCTCCTCCGGGACAGGTACGGAACACTGAAGCTTTCTTT.

The rearrangement links TRBV2 to TRBJ1-2; 7 bases match TRBD1. J lost 4 bases, V lost 7 bases, and 3 bases had no gene match. The CDR3 has 12 residues. The germline CDR1 and CDR2 sequences are SNHLY and FYNNEI. DNA of the CDR3: TGTGCCAGCAAGAAGGGGGCCTATGGCTACACCTTC. This sequence encodes CASKKGAYGYTF. Variable domain in full (rest from reference TRBV2 and TRBJ1-2): EPEVTQTPSHQVTQMGQEVILRCVPISNHLYFYWYRQILGQKVEFLVSFYNNEISEKSEIFDDQFSVERPDGSNFTLKIRSTKLEDSAMYFCASKKGAYGYTFGSGTRLTVV.

The gene calls are TRBV5-1 and TRBJ2-3, with D perhaps matching TRBD1 or TRBD2 (6 bases each). Germline-derived CDR1 and CDR2 are SGHRS and YFSETQ. The CDR3 extends over 15 amino acids. V lost 0 bases to trimming and J lost 8 bases, with 16 bases between them. The CDR3 is CASSLETGGGGTQYF. CDR3 in DNA: TGCGCCAGCAGCTTGGAGACAGGAGGAGGGGGTACGCAGTATTTT.

This clone was seen just once. CDR3 coding DNA: TGCGCCAGCAGTGAGTCCCGGGGGGGCGGAGATACGCAGTATTTT. As protein: CASSESRGGGDTQYF. The chain couples TRBV10-2 to TRBJ2-3; 8 bases match TRBD2. Germline CDR1 reads WSHSY; CDR2 reads SAAADI. V dropped 0 bases and J dropped 5; count of bases not matched to a gene: 4. This CDR3 has 15 amino acids.

The chain has TRBV11-1 and TRBJ2-7; D unresolved. The germline CDR1 and CDR2 sequences are SGHAT and FQDESV (reference sequence). V was pared by 2 bases and J by 6 bases, with 17 bases between. The CDR3 contains 15 residues. The CDR3 sequence: CASSLRAPRTIEQYF. The CDR3 DNA reads as TGTGCCAGCAGCTTACGGGCACCCCGGACGATCGAGCAGTACTTC.

This clone was counted only a few times. J is TRBJ1-1 and V is TRBV4-2; 7 nucleotides agree with TRBD1. This CDR3 comprises 15 residues. After removal of 1 base from V and 0 bases from J, the junction contained 2 bases not matched to a gene. Per the germline V gene, CDR1 is LGHNA and CDR2 is YNFKEQ. The CDR3 DNA is TGTGCCAGCAGCCAAGGGGGACAGATGAACACTGAAGCTTTCTTT. This gives the protein CASSQGGQMNTEAFF.

This sequence joins TRBV6-5 and TRBJ2-3; D possibly uses TRBD1 or TRBD2 (5 bases each). V dropped 2 bases and J dropped 6 bases, with 12 bases sitting between them. Germline lookup yields CDR1 MNHEY and CDR2 SVGAGI. The CDR3 totals 14 residues. The CDR3 DNA reads as TGTGCCAGCAGTTACGGGGACCAGAGGGATACGCAGTATTTT. Protein product: CASSYGDQRDTQYF.

This chain uses TRBV7-2 with TRBJ2-3, with 7 bases that match TRBD2. This CDR3 is 12 amino acids long. Per the germline V gene, CDR1 is SGHTA and CDR2 is FQGNSA. The trim removed 3 bases at V and 6 bases at J, leaving 0 bases unmatched. The DNA of the CDR3 is TGTGCCAGCAGCTTTAGCGGGGATACGCAGTATTTT. As protein: CASSFSGDTQYF.

J is TRBJ2-4 and V is TRBV5-6, with 7 bases lining up with TRBD1. In germline, CDR1 is SGHDT, CDR2 YYEEEE. The CDR3 sequence is 14 residues long. J was trimmed by 6 bases and V by 4 bases; bases with no gene match: 7. As DNA, the CDR3 is TGTGCCAGCAGCACTCGACAGGGCGGAAACATTCAGTACTTC. Residues: CASSTRQGGNIQYF.

The gene calls are TRBV15 and TRBJ2-7; tentative D call: TRBD1 (6 bases). The CDR3 is 16 amino acids. Deletions cut 1 base from V and 0 bases from J, with 13 bases between. From germline, CDR1 is LNHNV and CDR2 YYDKDF (reference sequence). Written as DNA, the CDR3 is TGTGCCACCAGCAGAGGCCTACGAGGGGGCTCCTACGAGCAGTACGTC. It translates to CATSRGLRGGSYEQYV.

The count of this clone is one. V usage is TRBV7-2 and J usage is TRBJ2-3; no clear D gene. Germline V lookup: CDR1 SGHTA, CDR2 FQGNSA. CDR3 length: 15 residues. Trimming removed 1 base from V and 2 bases from J, with 10 bases in between. The CDR3 nucleotides are TGTGCCAGCAGCTTAGGAGGCCGGGTCACAGATACGCAGTATTTT. This sequence encodes CASSLGGRVTDTQYF.

The V call is TRBV5-1, the J call TRBJ1-2; TRBD1 matches 9 bases. This CDR3 is built from 16 residues. V lost 4 bases and J lost 6; bases outside the gene matches: 13. Per the germline V gene, CDR1 is SGHRS and CDR2 is YFSETQ. The CDR3: CASSQSLTGGLNGYTF. The CDR3 nucleotides are TGCGCCAGCAGCCAAAGTTTGACAGGGGGATTGAATGGCTACACCTTC. Supplemented by reference TRBV5-1 and TRBJ1-2, the full variable domain reads KAGVTQTPRYLIKTRGQQVTLSCSPISGHRSVSWYQQTPGQGLQFLFEYFSETQRNKGNFPGRFSGRQFSNSRSEMNVSTLELGDSALYLCASSQSLTGGLNGYTFGSGTRLTVV.

This rearrangement joins TRBV6-1 to TRBJ1-5; no clear D gene. Trimming left V 7 bases short and J 5 bases short, with 12 bases between. Germline values: CDR1 MNHNS, CDR2 SASEGT. CDR3 length equals 13 residues. CDR3: CASIMEGDQPQHF. In DNA form, the CDR3 reads TGTGCCAGCATAATGGAGGGAGATCAGCCCCAGCATTTT.

V gene TRBV4-2 combines with J gene TRBJ1-2, with D perhaps TRBD1 (5 bases). Trimming removed 0 bases from V and 8 bases from J, with 7 bases in between. CDR3 length: 12 residues. The germline V gene encodes CDR1 LGHNA and CDR2 YNFKEQ. The CDR3 is CASSQEWGGYTF. CDR3 coding DNA: TGTGCCAGCAGCCAAGAATGGGGGGGCTACACCTTC.

The rearrangement joins TRBV14 to TRBJ1-1; 8 nucleotides agree with TRBD1. Per germline, CDR1 SGHDN and CDR2 FVKESK. This CDR3 region has 15 residues. V shed 4 bases, J shed 5 bases, and the junction held 9 bases outside the gene matches. The CDR3, as DNA: TGTGCCAGCAGCCTTTGGACAGGGATCAAGACTGAAGCTTTCTTT. Amino acid sequence: CASSLWTGIKTEAFF.

This chain joins TRBV5-1 and TRBJ2-1; tentative D call: TRBD2 (6 bases). This CDR3 spans 14 amino acids. With 6 bases removed from V and 7 bases from J, the gap between germline ends came to 17 bases. Germline assignment: CDR1 SGHRS and CDR2 YFSETQ. This CDR3 is CASTLQTSNNEQFF. The CDR3 DNA follows: TGCGCCAGCACCCTACAGACTAGTAATAATGAGCAGTTCTTC.

The chain has TRBV7-2 and TRBJ1-2; D call uncertain. Germline lookup yields CDR1 SGHTA and CDR2 FQGNSA. V lost 0 bases and J 4 bases, leaving 6 bases between the germline ends. This CDR3 contains 13 residues. The CDR3 here is CASSLARGYGYTF. The CDR3 nucleotides are TGTGCCAGCAGCTTAGCGCGCGGCTATGGCTACACCTTC.

This clone was seen just once. This chain uses TRBV6-4 with TRBJ2-4, with D tentatively TRBD1 (5 bases). In germline, CDR1 is MRHNA, CDR2 SNTAGT. Trimming left V 7 bases short and J 2 bases short, with 9 bases between. This CDR3 is 13 amino acids long. The CDR3 nucleotides are TGTGCCAGCACCGACAGATCCAAAAACATTCAGTACTTC. Translated: CASTDRSKNIQYF.

CDR3 sequence: CASSALSHTDTQYF. The CDR3 DNA reads as TGTGCCAGCAGCGCTTTGTCCCACACAGATACGCAGTATTTT. The rearrangement joins TRBV4-2 to TRBJ2-3; D gene unclear. CDR1 LGHNA and CDR2 YNFKEQ come from the germline V gene. The CDR3 spans 14 residues. V was shortened by 5 bases and J by 2 bases, with 11 bases between the two germline ends.

The chain links TRBV6-5 to TRBJ2-7, with D unresolved. CDR1 is MNHEY and CDR2 is SVGAGI in the germline V gene. V lost 5 bases and J lost 0, with 8 bases in between. The CDR3 loop spans 13 amino acids. CDR3 coding DNA: TGTGCCAGCAGTCCTCTGAGCTCCTACGAGCAGTACGTC. Protein sequence: CASSPLSSYEQYV.

The chain is built from TRBV25-1 and TRBJ2-1; no reliable D call. V was clipped by 4 bases and J by 5 bases, with 9 bases between them. The length of the CDR3 is 13 residues. Looked up from germline, CDR1 is MGHDK and CDR2 is SYGVNS. CDR3 region: CASSGQRNNEQFF. CDR3 nucleotides: TGTGCCAGCAGTGGCCAACGGAACAATGAGCAGTTCTTC.

The chain joins TRBV30 to TRBJ2-3, with 9 positions matching TRBD1. The CDR3 has 12 amino acids. Germline V gene data show CDR1 as GTSNPN and CDR2 as SVGIG (reference sequence). Trimming removed 5 bases from V and 5 bases from J; junction bases left unmatched: 2. The CDR3 region has the DNA TGTGCCTGGGCGACAGGGGGAGATACGCAGTATTTT. This sequence encodes CAWATGGDTQYF.

The chain couples TRBV20-1 to TRBJ1-1; D gene unclear. V was shortened by 4 bases and J by 8 bases, with 8 bases between the two germline ends. This CDR3 is built from 10 residues. The germline CDR1 and CDR2 sequences are DFQATT and SNEGSKA (reference sequence). The DNA of the CDR3 is TGCAGTGCTATGAAAGGCGAAGCTTTCTTT. Translating it yields CSAMKGEAFF.

The J gene is TRBJ1-1, the V gene TRBV19, with D possibly TRBD1 on 5 matching bases. This CDR3 region has 12 residues. CDR1 and CDR2 from the germline V gene are LNHDA and SQIVND (reference sequence). V shed 7 bases and J shed 8 bases, with 14 bases lying between them. The CDR3 is CASTTRGGEAFF. CDR3 in DNA: TGTGCCAGTACCACTAGGGGCGGAGAAGCTTTCTTT.

The chain joins TRBV10-1 to TRBJ2-5; possible D gene TRBD1, 6 bases. The germline V gene has CDR1 WNHNN and CDR2 SYGVQD (reference sequence). This CDR3 has 14 residues. V was pared by 2 bases and J by 5 bases, with 12 bases between. CDR3 DNA: TGCGCCAGCAGTGAGACAGGGAGTATTGAGACCCAGTACTTC. This gives the protein CASSETGSIETQYF.